This TCR beta chain came from a study of blood T cell repertoires in COVID-19. Libraries were prepared by immunoSEQ multiplex PCR; TCRdb keeps only in-frame clonotypes and omits some of them. The sample lists some 200,000 clones, approximately 85% seen once, with roughly 2.6% in the top ten. This TCR derives from a man aged 45-65 years who had recovered from COVID-19. Sequenced sample: peripheral blood.

Here the CDR3 DNA reads TGTGCCAGCAGTCCAGTGGGAGTGAGTGAGCAGTTCTTC. It encodes CASSPVGVSEQFF. The genes are TRBV28 and TRBJ2-1; D is perhaps TRBD2 (5 bases). V lost 5 bases to trimming and J lost 9 bases, with 14 bases between them. CDR3 length: 13 amino acids. From germline, CDR1 is MDHEN and CDR2 SYDVKM.